This T cell receptor (beta chain) was sequenced for a study of Ad26.COV2.S vaccination and SARS-CoV-2 variants. The repertoire was sequenced with immunoSEQ multiplex PCR; TCRdb's copy has only in-frame clones and lacks some. The table has 350,000 to 500,000 clones, 90% seen once. Per germline, CDR1 SNHLY and CDR2 FYNNEI. Trimming took off 4 bases at V and 3 bases at J, with 10 bases between the two ends. CDR3 size: 14 residues. The treatment was: about 20 received Ad26.COV2.S at low or high dose, single or two shots; roughly 5 received placebo; per-sample allocation not given. Specimens were obtained on day 63 following the first vaccine or placebo injection.

The input for sequencing was peripheral blood, taken in a trial of Ad26.COV2.S vaccine versus placebo. This TCR was sampled from a person between 18 and 59 years old who received the Ad26.COV2.S COVID-19 vaccine or a placebo. The V and J genes are TRBV2 and TRBJ1-3; unclear D gene. Here the CDR3 DNA reads TGTGCCAGCAGTGTAGTACAGAGTGGAAACACCATATATTTT. It translates to CASSVVQSGNTIYF.